This passage covers 25 T cell receptor beta chains from one sample sequenced in a study of T cells in Graves' hyperthyroidism and ophthalmopathy. Amplified TCR beta CDR3 regions derived from RNA transcripts. The TCR CDR3 first-round RT-PCR relied on the HTBI primer set. MiXCR, run by TCRdb on the multiplex PCR reads, gives a single entry per CDR3 protein. The sample contains about 690,000 distinct CDR3 sequences, roughly 17% of which appear only once. The sample consisted of blood. Receptors originate from a man aged 50 to 60 with Graves' hyperthyroidism.

This clonotype was seen a few times. The chain recombines TRBV9 with TRBJ2-2; a weak D match, TRBD1 (5 bases). The CDR3 has 14 amino acids. Germline V gene sequence: CDR1 SGDLS, CDR2 YYNGEE. Trimming removed 4 bases at V and 5 bases at J, with 12 bases between. The CDR3 loop is CASSLGHFTGELFF. The CDR3 DNA is TGTGCCAGCAGCCTCGGACACTTTACCGGGGAGCTGTTTTTT.

This clonotype was observed at least ten times. The CDR3 DNA sequence: TGCAGTGCTACCCCCTCTAGCGGGACTGGAGCTAGCACAGATACGCAGTATTTT. It yields the protein CSATPSSGTGASTDTQYF. The chain links TRBV20-1 to TRBJ2-3; 9 nucleotides match TRBD2. V shed 4 bases and J 0 bases; nucleotides not matched to a gene: 14. There are 18 residues in the CDR3. Germline V gene sequence: CDR1 DFQATT, CDR2 SNEGSKA (reference sequence).

Only a few counts were recorded for this clonotype. This chain joins TRBV6-1 and TRBJ2-7; possibly TRBD2 for D (5 bases). Per germline, CDR1 MNHNS and CDR2 SASEGT. The CDR3 contains 13 residues. With 1 base removed from V and 4 bases from J, the gap between germline ends came to 8 bases. The CDR3 nucleotides read TGTGCCAGCAGTGAAGACGAGGGTTACGAGCAGTACTTC. It encodes CASSEDEGYEQYF.

Turning to this clonotype: A junction end diverges from the germline sequence, so it may reflect a read error. The chain uses TRBV6-1 and TRBJ1-5; 10 bases are a match to TRBD1. This CDR3 is 16 amino acids long. Germline CDR1 MNHNS, CDR2 SASEGT. CDR3 coding DNA: TGTGCCAGCAGTCTTGGGACAGGGGATGGTCATCAGCCCCGGCATTTT. This sequence encodes CASSLGTGDGHQPRHF.

The V call is TRBV6-1, the J call TRBJ1-5; D not certain. The V end lost 3 bases, the J end lost 7 bases, and 10 bases lay between the germline ends. There are 13 residues in the CDR3. Germline values: CDR1 MNHNS, CDR2 SASEGT. This CDR3 reads CASSDLLGQPQHF. DNA of the CDR3: TGTGCCAGCAGTGACCTTCTAGGGCAGCCCCAGCATTTT.

Many counts were recorded for this clonotype. The chain joins TRBV28 to TRBJ1-3; D is uncertain. The CDR3 runs 13 residues. V was shortened by 5 bases and J by 0 bases, with 5 bases between the two germline ends. CDR1 MDHEN and CDR2 SYDVKM come from the germline V gene. CDR3 sequence: CASSGGSGNTIYF. CDR3 DNA sequence: TGTGCCAGCAGTGGCGGCTCTGGAAACACCATATATTTT.

The V and J genes are TRBV7-9 and TRBJ1-1; D gene ambiguous. V was clipped by 6 bases and J by 4 bases, with 12 bases between them. In germline, CDR1 is SEHNR, CDR2 FQNEAQ (reference sequence). This CDR3 comprises 13 residues. CDR3 DNA: TGTGCCAGCAGACACGTAGCGGGCACTGAAGCTTTCTTT. Residues: CASRHVAGTEAFF.

This clonotype was observed a handful of times. This chain joins TRBV29-1 and TRBJ2-3, with D possibly matching TRBD2 (6 bases). Trimming removed 7 bases at V and 0 bases at J, with 14 bases between. Germline assignment: CDR1 SQVTM and CDR2 ANQGSEA. The CDR3 is made up of 14 amino acids. The DNA of the CDR3 is TGCAGCGCCAGGGACTTTACTAGCACAGATACGCAGTATTTT. Translating it yields CSARDFTSTDTQYF.

V gene TRBV24-1 combines with J gene TRBJ2-7; D gene uncertain. The CDR3 sequence is 12 residues long. Germline CDR1 KGHDR, CDR2 SFDVKD. Trimming removed 5 bases from V and 5 bases from J, with 9 bases in between. The CDR3 DNA reads as TGTGCCACCAGTGTCCCGGGTAACGAGCAGTACTTC. Amino acid sequence: CATSVPGNEQYF.

This clonotype was picked up a small number of times. The chain joins TRBV10-3 to TRBJ1-1; D uncertain. V was cut by 7 bases and J by 0 bases, with 9 bases left in between. From germline, CDR1 is ENHRY and CDR2 SYGVKD. This CDR3 has 13 residues. The CDR3 is CAIMERMNTEAFF. Here the CDR3 DNA reads TGTGCCATCATGGAGAGGATGAACACTGAAGCTTTCTTT.

The chain links TRBV13 to TRBJ2-5; D not certain. Trimming took 0 bases from V and 6 from J, leaving 8 bases between them. CDR1 is PRHDT, CDR2 FYEKMQ, per germline (reference sequence). The CDR3 extends over 13 amino acids. CDR3 nucleotide sequence: TGTGCCAGCAGCTTAGGAGGTCGGAAGACCCAGTACTTC. The encoded protein is CASSLGGRKTQYF.

The chain joins TRBV3-1 to TRBJ2-7; weak D call: TRBD2 (5 bases). Trimming removed 4 bases at V and 4 bases at J, with 8 bases between. This CDR3 is 12 amino acids long. Germline CDR1 reads LGHDT; CDR2 reads YNNKEL (reference sequence). CDR3 amino acids: CASSRLLYEQYF. The CDR3 coding sequence is TGTGCCAGCAGCCGACTATTGTACGAGCAGTACTTC.

This clonotype has a handful of counts. The V and J genes are TRBV5-1 and TRBJ2-5; unclear D gene. Germline-derived CDR1 and CDR2 are SGHRS and YFSETQ. Deletions cut 2 bases from V and 0 bases from J, with 14 bases between. The CDR3 spans 16 residues. CDR3 DNA: TGCGCCAGCAGCTTCGGCCAGATTTTGTACCAAGAGACCCAGTACTTC. It yields the protein CASSFGQILYQETQYF.

This clonotype was recorded a few times. The final CDR3 position lacks the conserved phenylalanine or tryptophan, pointing to a likely read error. The chain recombines TRBV7-9 with TRBJ2-1; possibly TRBD1 for D (5 bases). CDR1 is SEHNR, CDR2 FQNEAQ, per germline (reference sequence). V lost 5 bases, J lost 2 bases, and 13 bases lay in between. CDR3 size: 15 residues. The DNA for the CDR3 is TGTGCCAGCAGCGGACGGACATCTCCCTACAATGAGCAGTTCCTC. Translating it yields CASSGRTSPYNEQFL.

This chain links TRBV6-1 with TRBJ2-1; 13 bases fit TRBD2. Trimming removed 6 bases from V and 12 bases from J; junction bases left unmatched: 2. The CDR3 totals 12 residues. Germline CDR1 reads MNHNS; CDR2 reads SASEGT. CDR3: CASSWTSGRQFF. The CDR3 coding sequence is TGTGCCAGCAGCTGGACTAGCGGGAGGCAGTTCTTC.

Comment on this clonotype: Since a much larger clone is just one base distant, this may be a read error. The gene calls are TRBV11-3 and TRBJ2-3; D tentatively fits TRBD1 or TRBD2 (6 bases each). Trimming pared 5 bases from V and 0 bases from J, leaving 15 bases between. CDR3 length: 16 amino acids. The germline CDR1 and CDR2 sequences are SGHNT and YENEEA. This CDR3 is CASSKGGGKSTDTQYF. The DNA for the CDR3 is TGTGCCAGCAGCAAAGGAGGGGGGAAAAGCACAGATACGCAGTATTTT.

The chain carries TRBV19 and TRBJ1-5; tentative D call: TRBD1 (5 bases). The CDR3 is 14 residues long. Trimming stripped 3 bases from V and 7 bases from J, with 13 bases between. Germline values: CDR1 LNHDA, CDR2 SQIVND (reference sequence). The CDR3 nucleotides read TGTGCCAGTAGTATTCTTTGGGGCGAGCAGCCCCAGCATTTT. As protein: CASSILWGEQPQHF.

This clonotype was counted ten times or more. The rearrangement uses TRBV9 and TRBJ1-2; 8 nucleotides match TRBD1. The germline V gene has CDR1 SGDLS and CDR2 YYNGEE. The junction had 10 bases not matched to a gene; V was cut back by 0 bases and J by 3 bases. The CDR3 runs 17 residues. Written as DNA, the CDR3 is TGTGCCAGCAGCGTAGCCCGGACAGGGCTGGATCACTATGGCTACACCTTC. Translated, it gives CASSVARTGLDHYGYTF.

The J gene is TRBJ1-1, the V gene TRBV29-1; D gene unclear. Germline CDR1 and CDR2: SQVTM and ANQGSEA. This CDR3 is built from 13 residues. Trimming stripped 3 bases from V and 0 bases from J, with 8 bases between. The CDR3 bases are TGCAGCGTTGAGGGGTATATGAACACTGAAGCTTTCTTT. Translating gives CSVEGYMNTEAFF.

This clonotype was observed at least ten times. The rearrangement links TRBV5-1 to TRBJ2-3, with 8 bases that match TRBD2. Losses at the gene ends were 2 bases for V and 6 bases for J; bases not matched to a gene: 8. The germline CDR1 and CDR2 sequences are SGHRS and YFSETQ. This CDR3 has 15 residues. CDR3 in DNA: TGCGCCAGCAGCTTCAGCGGGAGTCGCTCGGATACGCAGTATTTT. Protein product: CASSFSGSRSDTQYF.

This clonotype has at least ten counts. This chain connects TRBV28 to TRBJ2-5; 9 nucleotides match TRBD1. This CDR3 has 15 amino acids. CDR1 is MDHEN, CDR2 SYDVKM, per germline. The trim removed 4 bases at V and 2 bases at J, leaving 5 bases unmatched. The CDR3 DNA reads as TGTGCCAGCAGTTCTTACAGGGGGCGACAAGAGACCCAGTACTTC. Its translation: CASSSYRGRQETQYF.

The chain combines TRBV3-1 with TRBJ1-2; 7 bases line up with TRBD1. From germline, CDR1 is LGHDT and CDR2 YNNKEL (reference sequence). Trimming at V came to 0 bases and at J to 5 bases, leaving 6 bases not matched to a gene. This CDR3 region has 15 residues. The CDR3 region has the DNA TGTGCCAGCAGCCAAGAGACAGGGAGAGGGTATGGCTACACCTTC. Residues: CASSQETGRGYGYTF. Complete variable domain (other parts from reference TRBV3-1 and TRBJ1-2): DTAVSQTPKYLVTQMGNDKSIKCEQNLGHDTMYWYKQDSKKFLKIMFSYNNKELIINETVPNRFSPKSPDKAHLNLHINSLELGDSAVYFCASSQETGRGYGYTFGSGTRLTVV.

The V and J genes are TRBV12-3 or TRBV12-4 and TRBJ1-3, with D perhaps TRBD1 (6 bases). The V and J ends lost 5 bases and 0 bases respectively, with 14 bases between them. The length of the CDR3 is 16 residues. The CDR3 protein is CASSTTGRSSGNTIYF. For the CDR3, the DNA is TGTGCCAGCAGTACCACAGGGAGAAGCTCTGGAAACACCATATATTTT.

In its sample, this clonotype was seen many times. V gene TRBV11-2 combines with J gene TRBJ2-7, with 9 bases fitting TRBD2. Per germline, CDR1 SGHAT and CDR2 FQNNGV. V was clipped by 4 bases and J by 2 bases; unmatched bases: 15. This CDR3 region has 18 residues. CDR3 amino acids: CASSSGREGLAGTYEQYF. In nucleotides, the CDR3 is TGTGCCAGCAGCTCGGGACGGGAGGGCCTAGCGGGGACCTACGAGCAGTACTTC. Together with reference TRBV11-2 and TRBJ2-7, the CDR3 gives the full variable domain: EAGVAQSPRYKIIEKRQSVAFWCNPISGHATLYWYQQILGQGPKLLIQFQNNGVVDDSQLPKDRFSAERLKGVDSTLKIQPAKLEDSAVYLCASSSGREGLAGTYEQYFGPGTRLTVT.

This clonotype was counted ten times or more. The V call is TRBV11-2, the J call TRBJ1-1; D gene uncertain. The CDR3 sequence is 15 residues long. Per the germline V gene, CDR1 is SGHAT and CDR2 is FQNNGV. V dropped 1 base and J dropped 1 base, with 10 bases sitting between them. In DNA form, the CDR3 reads TGTGCCAGCAGCTTAGGGGAAGCCGGGAACACTGAAGCTTTCTTT. Protein product: CASSLGEAGNTEAFF.